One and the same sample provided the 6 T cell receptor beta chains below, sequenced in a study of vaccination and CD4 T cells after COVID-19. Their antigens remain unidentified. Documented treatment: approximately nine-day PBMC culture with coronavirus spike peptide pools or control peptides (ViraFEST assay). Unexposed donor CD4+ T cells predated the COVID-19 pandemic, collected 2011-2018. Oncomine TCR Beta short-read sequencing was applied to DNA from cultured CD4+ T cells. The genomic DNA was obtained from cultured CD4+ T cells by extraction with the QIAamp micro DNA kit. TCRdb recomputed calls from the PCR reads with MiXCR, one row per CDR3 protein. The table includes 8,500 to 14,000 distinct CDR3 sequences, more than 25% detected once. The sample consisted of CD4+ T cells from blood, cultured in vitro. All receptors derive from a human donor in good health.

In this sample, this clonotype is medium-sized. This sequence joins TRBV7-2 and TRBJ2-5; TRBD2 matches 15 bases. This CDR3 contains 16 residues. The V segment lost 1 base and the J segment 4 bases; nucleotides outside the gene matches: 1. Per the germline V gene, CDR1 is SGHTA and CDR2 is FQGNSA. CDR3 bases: TGTGCCAGCAGCTTAGGGGGACTAGCGGGAGGAGAGACCCAGTACTTC. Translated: CASSLGGLAGGETQYF.

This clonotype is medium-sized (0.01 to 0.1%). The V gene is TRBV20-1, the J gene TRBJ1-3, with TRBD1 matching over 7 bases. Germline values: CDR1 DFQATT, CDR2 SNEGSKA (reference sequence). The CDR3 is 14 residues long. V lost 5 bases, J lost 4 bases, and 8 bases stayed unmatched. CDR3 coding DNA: TGCAGTGCTGAGATAGGGGGCTCGGGAAACACCATATATTTT. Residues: CSAEIGGSGNTIYF.

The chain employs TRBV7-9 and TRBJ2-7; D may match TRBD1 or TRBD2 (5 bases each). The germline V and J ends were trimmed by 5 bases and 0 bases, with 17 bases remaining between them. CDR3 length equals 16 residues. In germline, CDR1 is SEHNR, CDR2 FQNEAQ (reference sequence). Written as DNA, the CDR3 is TGTGCCAGCAGCCCCGCGGGCAGGGAGAGCTCCTACGAGCAGTACTTC. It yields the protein CASSPAGRESSYEQYF.

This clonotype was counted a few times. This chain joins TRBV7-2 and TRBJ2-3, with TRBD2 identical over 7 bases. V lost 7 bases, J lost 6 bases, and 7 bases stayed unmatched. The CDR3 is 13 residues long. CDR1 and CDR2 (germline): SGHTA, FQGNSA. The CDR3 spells CASTLGGVDTQYF. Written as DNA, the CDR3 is TGTGCCAGCACCCTGGGAGGGGTCGATACGCAGTATTTT.

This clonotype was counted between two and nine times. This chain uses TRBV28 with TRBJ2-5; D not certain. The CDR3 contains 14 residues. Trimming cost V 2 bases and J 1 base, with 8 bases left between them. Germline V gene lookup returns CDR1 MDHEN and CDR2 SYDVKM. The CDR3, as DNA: TGTGCCAGCAGTTTACCCATACGCCAAGAGACCCAGTACTTC. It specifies CASSLPIRQETQYF.

The CDR3 nucleotides read TGTGCCACCAGTGGTCGGGGATACTCCTACAATGAGCAGTTCTTC. Its translation is CATSGRGYSYNEQFF. The chain has TRBV24-1 and TRBJ2-1, with TRBD2 as a possible D gene (5 bases). Germline lookup yields CDR1 KGHDR and CDR2 SFDVKD. The CDR3 runs to 15 residues. V was cut by 5 bases and J by 0 bases, with 10 bases left in between.